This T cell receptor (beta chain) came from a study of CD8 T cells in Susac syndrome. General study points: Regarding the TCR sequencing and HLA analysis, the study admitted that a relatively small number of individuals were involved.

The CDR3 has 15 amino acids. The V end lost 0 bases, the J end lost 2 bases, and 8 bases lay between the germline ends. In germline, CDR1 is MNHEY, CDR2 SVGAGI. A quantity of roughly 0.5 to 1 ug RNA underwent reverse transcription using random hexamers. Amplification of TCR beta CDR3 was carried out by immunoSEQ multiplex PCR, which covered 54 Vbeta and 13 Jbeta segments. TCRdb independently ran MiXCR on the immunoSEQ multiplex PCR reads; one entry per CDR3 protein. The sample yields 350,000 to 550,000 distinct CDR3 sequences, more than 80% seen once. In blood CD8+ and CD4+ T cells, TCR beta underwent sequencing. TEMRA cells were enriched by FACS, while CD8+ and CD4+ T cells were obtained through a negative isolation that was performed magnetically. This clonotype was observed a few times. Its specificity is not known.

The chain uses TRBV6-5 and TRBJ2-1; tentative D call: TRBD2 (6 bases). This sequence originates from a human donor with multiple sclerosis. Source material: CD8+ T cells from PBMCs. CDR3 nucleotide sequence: TGTGCCAGCAGTTACTCCGGGACTCCCTACAATGAGCAGTTCTTC. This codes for CASSYSGTPYNEQFF.